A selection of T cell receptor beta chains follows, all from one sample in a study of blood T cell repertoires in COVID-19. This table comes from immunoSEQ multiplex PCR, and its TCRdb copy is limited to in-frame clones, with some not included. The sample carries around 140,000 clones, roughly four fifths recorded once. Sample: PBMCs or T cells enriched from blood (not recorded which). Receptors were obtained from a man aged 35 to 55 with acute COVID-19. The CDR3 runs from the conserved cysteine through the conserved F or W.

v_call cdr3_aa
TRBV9 CASSSGTSGYEQYF
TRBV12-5 CASGPWGGETQYF
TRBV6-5 CASSFSGYQETQYF
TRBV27 CASSFAGFPYEQYF
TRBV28 CASSSPGTVSYEQYF
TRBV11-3 CASSGWTSGANTGELFF
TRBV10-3 CAISAGGAQHF
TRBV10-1 CASSSVQGFNEQFF
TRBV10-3 CAISPTSGNEQYF
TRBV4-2 CASSQDGDREVHSGNTIYF
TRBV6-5 CASSYFPLQGWGYTF